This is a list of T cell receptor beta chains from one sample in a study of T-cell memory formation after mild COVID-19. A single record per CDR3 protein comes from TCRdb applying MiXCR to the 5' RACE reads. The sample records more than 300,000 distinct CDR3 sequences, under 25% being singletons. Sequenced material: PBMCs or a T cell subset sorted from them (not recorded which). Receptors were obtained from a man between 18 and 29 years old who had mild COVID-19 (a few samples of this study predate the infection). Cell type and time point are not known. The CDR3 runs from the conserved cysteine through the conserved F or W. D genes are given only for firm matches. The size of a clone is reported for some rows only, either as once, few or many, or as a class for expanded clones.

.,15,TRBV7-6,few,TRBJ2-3,CASSLGPSVPDTQYF,TGTGCCAGCAGCTTAGGGCCTAGCGTCCCAGATACGCAGTATTTT
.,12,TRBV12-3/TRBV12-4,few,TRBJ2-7,CASSFIHIMQYF,TGTGCCAGCAGTTTTATTCACATTATGCAGTACTTC
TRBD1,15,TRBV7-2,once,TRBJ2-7,CASSLLEGAGLEQYF,TGTGCCAGCAGCTTACTTGAGGGGGCCGGGCTCGAGCAGTACTTC
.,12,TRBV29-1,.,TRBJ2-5,CSAERGSETQYF,TGCAGCGCCGAAAGGGGCTCGGAGACCCAGTACTTC
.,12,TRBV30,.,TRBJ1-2,CAWSRGTYGYTF,TGTGCCTGGAGCAGAGGGACCTATGGCTACACCTTC
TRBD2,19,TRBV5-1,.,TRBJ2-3,CASSWGLAGGPPWADTQYF,TGCGCCAGCAGCTGGGGACTAGCGGGGGGGCCCCCGTGGGCAGATACGCAGTATTTT
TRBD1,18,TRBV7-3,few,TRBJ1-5,CASSSDRGSLGENQPQHF,TGTGCCAGCAGCTCAGACAGGGGCAGTCTTGGTGAAAATCAGCCCCAGCATTTT
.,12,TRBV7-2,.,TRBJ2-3,CASSSRLGTQYF,TGTGCCAGCAGCTCCAGACTTGGTACGCAGTATTTT
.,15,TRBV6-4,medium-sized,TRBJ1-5,CASSDLVFCNQPQHF,TGTGCCAGCAGTGACTTGGTATTTTGCAATCAGCCCCAGCATTTT
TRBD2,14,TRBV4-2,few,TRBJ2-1,CASSQGLAGVQQFF,TGTGCCAGCAGCCAAGGACTAGCGGGGGTACAGCAGTTCTTC
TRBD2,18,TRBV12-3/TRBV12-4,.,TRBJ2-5,CASSPHELAGGPQETQYF,TGTGCCAGCAGTCCCCACGAACTAGCGGGGGGCCCTCAAGAGACCCAGTACTTC
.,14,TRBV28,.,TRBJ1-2,CASSFGGENYGYTF,TGTGCCAGCAGTTTCGGAGGGGAGAACTATGGCTACACCTTC
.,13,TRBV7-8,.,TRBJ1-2,CASSKDNRDGYTF,TGTGCCAGCAGCAAAGACAACAGGGATGGCTACACCTTC
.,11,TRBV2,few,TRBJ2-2,CGFGGTGELFF,TGTGGATTTGGGGGCACCGGGGAGCTGTTTTTT
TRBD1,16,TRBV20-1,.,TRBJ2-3,CSATTTGTGVRDTQYF,TGCAGTGCAACCACGACCGGGACAGGGGTGCGAGATACGCAGTATTTT
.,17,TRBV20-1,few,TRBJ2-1,CSASVASGGGSYNEQFF,TGCAGTGCTAGCGTAGCCTCCGGGGGAGGCTCCTACAATGAGCAGTTCTTC
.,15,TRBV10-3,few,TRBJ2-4,CAISDSTVGKNIQYF,TGTGCCATCAGTGATTCGACAGTGGGCAAAAACATTCAGTACTTC
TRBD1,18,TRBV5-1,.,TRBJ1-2,CASSWSPTGQAGIYGYTF,TGCGCCAGCAGCTGGTCCCCAACCGGACAGGCCGGGATCTATGGCTACACCTTC
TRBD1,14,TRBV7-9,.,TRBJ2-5,CASSDRDSQETQYF,TGTGCCAGCAGCGACCGGGACAGCCAAGAGACCCAGTACTTC
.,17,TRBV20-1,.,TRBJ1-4,CSARDRRGVWGDEKLFF,TGCAGTGCTAGGGACCGACGGGGTGTATGGGGGGATGAAAAACTGTTTTTT